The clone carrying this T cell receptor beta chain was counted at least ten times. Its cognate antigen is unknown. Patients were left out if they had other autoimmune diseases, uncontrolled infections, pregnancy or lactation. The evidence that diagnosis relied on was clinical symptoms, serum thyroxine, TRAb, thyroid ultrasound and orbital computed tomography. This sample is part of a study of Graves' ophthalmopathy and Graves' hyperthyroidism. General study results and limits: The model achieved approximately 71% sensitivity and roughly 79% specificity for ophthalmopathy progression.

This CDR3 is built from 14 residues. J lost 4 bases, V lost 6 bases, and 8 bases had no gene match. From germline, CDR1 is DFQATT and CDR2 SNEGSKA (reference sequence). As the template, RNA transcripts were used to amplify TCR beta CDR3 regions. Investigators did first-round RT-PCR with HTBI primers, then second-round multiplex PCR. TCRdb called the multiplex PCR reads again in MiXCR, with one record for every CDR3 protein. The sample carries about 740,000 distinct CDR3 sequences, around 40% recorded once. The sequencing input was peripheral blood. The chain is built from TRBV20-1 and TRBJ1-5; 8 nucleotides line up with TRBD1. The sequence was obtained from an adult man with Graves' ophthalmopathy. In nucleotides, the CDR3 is TGCAGTGCCGCGAGACAGGGGACGAATCAGCCCCAGCATTTT. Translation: CSAARQGTNQPQHF.